The 8 T cell receptor beta chains in this list originate from one sample, sequenced in a study of cytomegalovirus exposure and HLA in healthy donors. Amplification used 60 Vbeta primers and 13 Jbeta primers. Data came from immunoSEQ multiplex PCR; TCRdb stores just in-frame clones and leaves some out. The sample includes 120,000 to 150,000 clones, about three quarters of them seen just once. The sample taken for sequencing was PBMCs. Receptors were obtained from a woman under 40 in good health and CMV-seronegative.

This clone was seen a handful of times. The V gene is TRBV30, the J gene TRBJ1-5; no clear D gene. Trimming shortened V by 4 bases and J by 0 bases, and 7 bases separated the two germline ends. The CDR3 sequence is 13 residues long. Per the germline V gene, CDR1 is GTSNPN and CDR2 is SVGIG (reference sequence). CDR3 protein: CAWNENSNQPQHF. The CDR3 nucleotides are TGTGCCTGGAATGAGAATAGCAATCAGCCCCAGCATTTT.

The chain couples TRBV9 to TRBJ2-3; a weak D match, TRBD2 (5 bases). This CDR3 is built from 15 residues. Germline V gene lookup returns CDR1 SGDLS and CDR2 YYNGEE. Trimming shortened V by 0 bases and J by 6 bases, and 14 bases separated the two germline ends. The CDR3 sequence: CASSVGYGVGDTQYF. CDR3 nucleotide sequence: TGTGCCAGCAGCGTAGGGTACGGGGTGGGGGATACGCAGTATTTT.

The CDR3 region is CASIDRYNQPQHF. The DNA of the CDR3 is TGTGCCAGCATCGACAGGTACAATCAGCCCCAGCATTTT. The chain uses TRBV6-6 and TRBJ1-5, with a tentative D call TRBD1 (6 bases). The CDR3 covers 13 residues. V lost 7 bases to trimming and J lost 3 bases, with 10 bases between them. Germline V lookup: CDR1 MNHNY, CDR2 SVGAGI (reference sequence).

Many counts were recorded for this clone. The gene calls are TRBV5-4 and TRBJ2-2; 9 positions match TRBD1. The length of the CDR3 is 17 residues. Trimming at V came to 0 bases and at J to 1 base, leaving 4 bases not matched to a gene. CDR1 and CDR2 from the germline V gene are SGHNT and YYREEE (reference sequence). This chain's CDR3 is CASSLVPGQGNTGELFF. The DNA for the CDR3 is TGTGCCAGCAGCTTGGTACCGGGACAGGGGAACACCGGGGAGCTGTTTTTT.

The V gene is TRBV5-3, the J gene TRBJ2-7, with D perhaps matching TRBD2 (5 bases). TRBV5-3 is labeled an ORF, and its function is uncertain. This CDR3 comprises 14 residues. V was shortened by 2 bases and J by 2 bases, with 11 bases between the two germline ends. CDR3 nucleotide sequence: TGTGCCAGAAGCTTACTAGGAAGACCCTACGAGCAGTACTTC. It translates to CARSLLGRPYEQYF.

On this clone itself: Other DNA sequences within the sample encode an identical CDR3. This chain connects TRBV28 to TRBJ1-1; D ambiguous. The germline gives CDR1 MDHEN, CDR2 SYDVKM. Trimming cost V 3 bases and J 4 bases, with 6 bases left between them. This CDR3 contains 12 residues. CDR3 nucleotides: TGTGCCAGCAGTTTGTCGGGCACTGAAGCTTTCTTT. It translates to CASSLSGTEAFF.

This chain joins TRBV7-3 and TRBJ1-1; unclear D gene. Trimming stripped 3 bases from V and 4 bases from J, with 12 bases between. The V gene's germline CDR1 is SGHTA and CDR2 FQGTGA. The CDR3 is 14 amino acids. This chain's CDR3 is CASSFDGSGTEAFF. The CDR3 DNA is TGTGCCAGCAGCTTCGACGGGAGTGGCACTGAAGCTTTCTTT.

The chain combines TRBV18 with TRBJ2-5; a weak D match, TRBD1 (5 bases). CDR3 length: 17 amino acids. V lost 3 bases to trimming and J lost 0 bases, with 17 bases between them. Germline V CDR1 and CDR2: KGHSH, LQKENI. The CDR3 nucleotides read TGTGCCAGCTCACCGTCTCATACCTCAGGGTACCAAGAGACCCAGTACTTC. As protein: CASSPSHTSGYQETQYF.